Sequencing of this TCR beta chain was carried out in a study of CD8 T cells in ankylosing spondylitis. TCRdb redid the calling of the 5' RACE reads with MiXCR, one entry per CDR3 protein. The sample consists of fewer than 350,000 distinct CDR3 sequences, around a tenth of them appearing once. The sample holds many counts of this clonotype. The CDR3 length is 13 residues. The germline V gene has CDR1 DFQATT and CDR2 SNEGSKA (reference sequence). V lost 5 bases and J 3 bases, leaving 13 bases between the germline ends. The rearrangement uses TRBV20-1 and TRBJ1-1; D may be TRBD1 (5 bases). The sequence came from a female donor with ankylosing spondylitis or in good health (not recorded which). The specimen was blood, either unsorted or a sorted T cell fraction (not recorded which). CDR3 residues: CSALRGGDTEAFF. The CDR3 DNA sequence: TGCAGTGCTTTAAGGGGTGGTGACACTGAAGCTTTCTTT.